These 9 T cell receptor beta chains were sequenced from one sample in a study of identical twins. TCRdb passed the 5' RACE reads through MiXCR, listing each CDR3 protein once. The data hold approximately 190,000 distinct CDR3 sequences, with about 16% observed a single time. The data were also submitted as part of a second study, on T cells expressing NK-cell markers.

The sequencing input was CD8+ T cells sorted from blood. Source of these receptors: a woman younger than 35 in good health.

V and J are TRBV19 and TRBJ2-1, with TRBD2 identical over 11 bases. Trimming cost V 6 bases and J 2 bases; bases outside gene matches: 3. The CDR3 spans 15 residues. Germline CDR1 and CDR2: LNHDA and SQIVND (reference sequence). The CDR3 DNA follows: TGTGCCAGTAGGGGGACTAGCGGTCCCTACAATGAGCAGTTCTTC. Translated, it gives CASRGTSGPYNEQFF.

The rearrangement uses TRBV12-3 or TRBV12-4 and TRBJ2-7, with D unresolved. Trimming removed 10 bases from V and 6 bases from J, with 16 bases in between. The CDR3 has 12 residues. The CDR3 DNA sequence: TGTGCCACCACTGGCTCGACGGGCGAGCAGTACTTC. It specifies CATTGSTGEQYF.

This clonotype was detected only a few times. The chain carries TRBV25-1 and TRBJ2-2; D unresolved. Trimming took 4 bases from V and 4 from J, leaving 16 bases between them. The germline gives CDR1 MGHDK, CDR2 SYGVNS. The CDR3 consists of 16 residues. As DNA, the CDR3 is TGTGCCAGCAGTGCTTCAGCTACTGAAATCACCGGGGAGCTGTTTTTT. It translates to CASSASATEITGELFF.

The V call is TRBV13, the J call TRBJ2-3, with no clear D. Trimming stripped 8 bases from V and 6 bases from J, with 15 bases between. Per germline, CDR1 PRHDT and CDR2 FYEKMQ (reference sequence). The CDR3 totals 13 residues. CDR3 residues: CASGPRVKDTQYF. Here the CDR3 DNA reads TGTGCCAGCGGACCCCGGGTCAAGGATACGCAGTATTTT.

V gene TRBV20-1 combines with J gene TRBJ2-1, with D possibly being TRBD1 or TRBD2 (5 bases each). There are 14 residues in the CDR3. The germline V gene has CDR1 DFQATT and CDR2 SNEGSKA (reference sequence). Trimming removed 3 bases at V and 7 bases at J, with 16 bases between. CDR3 residues: CSASRDPLGNEQFF. DNA of the CDR3: TGCAGTGCTAGCCGGGACCCCCTGGGGAATGAGCAGTTCTTC.

This chain joins TRBV9 and TRBJ2-2; weak D call: TRBD1 (5 bases). The CDR3 covers 15 residues. The germline V gene encodes CDR1 SGDLS and CDR2 YYNGEE. V gave up 5 bases and J gave up 5 bases, with 16 bases separating them. CDR3 in amino acids: CASREQGVGTGELFF. CDR3 DNA: TGTGCCAGCAGGGAGCAGGGTGTAGGAACCGGGGAGCTGTTTTTT.

This clonotype was observed many times. The chain combines TRBV20-1 with TRBJ1-1; the D is unclear. There are 14 residues in the CDR3. V lost 3 bases and J lost 5, with 16 bases in between. The germline V gene encodes CDR1 DFQATT and CDR2 SNEGSKA (reference sequence). CDR3 nucleotides: TGCAGTGCTAGGGGCAGGTCCAGTCGTACTGAAGCTTTCTTT. It encodes CSARGRSSRTEAFF.

The J gene is TRBJ1-1, the V gene TRBV11-2, with TRBD1 matching over 7 bases. V gave up 1 base and J gave up 1 base; unmatched junction bases: 0. The CDR3 runs 14 residues. CDR1 is SGHAT and CDR2 is FQNNGV in the germline V gene. The DNA of the CDR3 is TGTGCCAGCAGCTTAGGGGACAGGAACACTGAAGCTTTCTTT. It is translated as CASSLGDRNTEAFF.

A single count supports this clonotype. This chain joins TRBV7-3 and TRBJ2-3; 9 bases map to TRBD2. V lost 3 bases and J lost 2; bases outside the gene matches: 9. This CDR3 is 17 amino acids long. The germline V gene has CDR1 SGHTA and CDR2 FQGTGA. CDR3 protein: CASSFSGAGGFTDTQYF. As DNA, the CDR3 is TGTGCCAGCAGCTTCAGTGGGGCGGGGGGGTTCACAGATACGCAGTATTTT.